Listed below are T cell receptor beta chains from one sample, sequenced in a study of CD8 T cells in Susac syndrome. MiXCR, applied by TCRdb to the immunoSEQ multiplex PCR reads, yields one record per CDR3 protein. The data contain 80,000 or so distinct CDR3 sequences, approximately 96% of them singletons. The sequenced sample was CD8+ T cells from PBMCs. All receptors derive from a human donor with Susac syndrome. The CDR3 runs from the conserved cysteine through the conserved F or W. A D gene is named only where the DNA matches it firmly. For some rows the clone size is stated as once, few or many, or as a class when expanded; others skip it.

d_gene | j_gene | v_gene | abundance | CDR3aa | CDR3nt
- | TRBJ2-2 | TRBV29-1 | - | CSVVGLNTGELFF | TGCAGCGTTGTTGGTTTGAACACCGGGGAGCTGTTTTTT
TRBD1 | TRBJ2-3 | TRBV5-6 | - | CASSKPPDRGDTQYF | TGTGCCAGCAGCAAACCCCCCGACAGGGGAGATACGCAGTATTTT
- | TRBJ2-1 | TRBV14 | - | CASSQEIGGAMLSYNEQFF | TGTGCCAGCAGCCAAGAAATTGGGGGAGCGATGCTCTCCTACAATGAGCAGTTCTTC
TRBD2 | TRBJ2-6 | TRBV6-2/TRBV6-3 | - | CASSYIAGDSTGANVLTF | TGTGCCAGCAGTTACATAGCGGGAGACTCCACTGGGGCCAACGTCCTGACTTTC
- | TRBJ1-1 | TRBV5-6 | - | CASSWDTEAFF | TGTGCCAGCAGTTGGGACACAGAAGCTTTCTTT
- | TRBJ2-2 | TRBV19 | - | CASRPGLNTGELFF | TGTGCCAGTAGGCCGGGGCTAAACACCGGGGAGCTGTTTTTT
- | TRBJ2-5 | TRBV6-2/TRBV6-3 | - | CASMKFEAQETQYF | TGTGCCAGCATGAAGTTCGAAGCACAAGAGACCCAGTACTTC
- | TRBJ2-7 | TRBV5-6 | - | CASSLGTTWEQYF | TGTGCCAGCAGCTTGGGTACCACTTGGGAGCAGTACTTC
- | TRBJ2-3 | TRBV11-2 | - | CASSPGQRHTDTQYF | TGTGCCAGCAGCCCAGGACAGCGGCACACAGATACGCAGTATTTT
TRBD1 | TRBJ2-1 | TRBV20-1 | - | CSASLLVQGDYNEQFF | TGCAGTGCTAGTCTCTTGGTACAGGGGGACTACAATGAGCAGTTCTTC
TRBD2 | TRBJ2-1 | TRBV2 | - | CASQETSGTYNEQFF | TGTGCCAGCCAGGAGACTAGCGGGACCTACAATGAGCAGTTCTTC
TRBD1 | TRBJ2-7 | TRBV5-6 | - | CASSQGAMYEQYF | TGTGCCAGCAGTCAGGGGGCGATGTACGAGCAGTACTTC
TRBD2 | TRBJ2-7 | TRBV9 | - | CASSASPTSRSYEQYF | TGTGCCAGCAGCGCCTCCCCGACTAGCCGGTCCTACGAGCAGTACTTC
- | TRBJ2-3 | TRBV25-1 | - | CASSRFDPREDTQYF | TGTGCCAGCAGCCGATTCGACCCTCGGGAAGATACGCAGTATTTT
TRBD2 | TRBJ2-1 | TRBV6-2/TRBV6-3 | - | CASRQPLAGGDNEQFF | TGTGCCAGCAGACAACCACTAGCGGGAGGGGACAATGAGCAGTTCTTC
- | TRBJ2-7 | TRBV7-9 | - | CASSTIWGTGEQYF | TGTGCCAGCAGCACTATCTGGGGTACGGGAGAGCAGTACTTC
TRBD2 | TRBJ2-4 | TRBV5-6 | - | CASSLSGGAKNIQYF | TGTGCCAGCAGCTTAAGCGGGGGAGCCAAAAACATTCAGTACTTC
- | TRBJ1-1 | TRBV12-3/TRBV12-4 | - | CASSLGETEAFF | TGTGCCAGCAGTTTAGGAGAGACTGAAGCTTTCTTT
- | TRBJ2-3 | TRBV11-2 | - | CASRWGLDTQYF | TGTGCCAGCAGGTGGGGGTTGGATACGCAGTATTTT
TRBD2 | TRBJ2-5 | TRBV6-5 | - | CASSPTSGRGETQYF | TGTGCCAGCAGTCCGACTAGCGGGAGGGGAGAGACCCAGTACTTC
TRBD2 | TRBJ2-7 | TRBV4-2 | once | CASSGTSGRMYEQYF | TGTGCCAGCAGCGGGACTAGCGGGAGGATGTACGAGCAGTACTTC
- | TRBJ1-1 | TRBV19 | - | CASSNTGFEAFF | TGTGCCAGTAGTAATACAGGGTTTGAAGCTTTCTTT
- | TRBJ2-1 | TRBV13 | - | CASSLAHSYNEQFF | TGTGCCAGCAGCTTAGCCCACTCCTACAATGAGCAGTTCTTC
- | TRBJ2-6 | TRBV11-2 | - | CASEFTRSDSPLSGANVLTF | TGTGCCAGCGAGTTCACCCGCTCGGACAGCCCCCTCTCTGGGGCCAACGTCCTGACTTTC
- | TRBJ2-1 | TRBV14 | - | CASSQIRDEQFF | TGTGCCAGCAGCCAAATCAGGGACGAGCAGTTCTTC
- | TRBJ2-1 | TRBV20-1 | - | CSARESHEQFF | TGCAGTGCTAGAGAATCCCATGAGCAGTTCTTC
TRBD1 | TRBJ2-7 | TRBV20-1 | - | CSATDREQVYEQYF | TGCAGTGCTACGGACAGGGAACAGGTCTACGAGCAGTACTTC
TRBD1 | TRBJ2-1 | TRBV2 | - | CASSDKGASYNEQFF | TGTGCCAGCAGTGATAAGGGGGCCTCATACAATGAGCAGTTCTTC
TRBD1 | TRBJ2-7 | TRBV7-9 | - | CASSDRDRGYEQYF | TGTGCCAGCAGCGACCGGGACAGGGGCTACGAGCAGTACTTC
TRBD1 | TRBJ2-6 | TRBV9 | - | CASSQGARGANVLTF | TGTGCCAGCTCACAGGGGGCCCGTGGGGCCAACGTCCTGACTTTC
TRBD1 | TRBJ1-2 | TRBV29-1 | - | CSAQGDYGYTF | TGCAGCGCCCAGGGGGACTATGGCTACACCTTC
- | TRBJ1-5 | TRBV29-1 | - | CSVALGDSNQPQHF | TGCAGCGTTGCCCTCGGAGATAGCAATCAGCCCCAGCATTTT
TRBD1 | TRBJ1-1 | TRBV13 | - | CASSLRDRGLNTEAFF | TGTGCCAGCAGCTTAAGGGACAGGGGATTGAACACTGAAGCTTTCTTT
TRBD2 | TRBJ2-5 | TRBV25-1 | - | CASSGLAGGETQYF | TGTGCCAGCAGTGGTCTAGCGGGGGGAGAGACCCAGTACTTC
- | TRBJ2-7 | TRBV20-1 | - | CSAHWVGTDEQYF | TGCAGTGCGCACTGGGTCGGGACGGACGAGCAGTACTTC
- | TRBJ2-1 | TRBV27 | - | CASSWVAATNEQFF | TGTGCCAGCAGCTGGGTAGCGGCTACCAATGAGCAGTTCTTC
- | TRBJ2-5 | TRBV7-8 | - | CASSPPRVQETQYF | TGTGCCAGCAGCCCCCCCAGGGTCCAAGAGACCCAGTACTTC
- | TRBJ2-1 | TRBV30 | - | CAWSPVSENEQFF | TGTGCCTGGTCCCCGGTTTCGGAAAATGAGCAGTTCTTC
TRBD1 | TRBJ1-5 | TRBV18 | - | CASSDRAHQPQHF | TGTGCCAGCTCCGACAGGGCCCATCAGCCCCAGCATTTT
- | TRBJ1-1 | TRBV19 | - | CASSGPEAFF | TGTGCCAGTAGCGGGCCTGAAGCTTTCTTT
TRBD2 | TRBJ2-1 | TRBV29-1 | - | CSVEGTSGLKSSYNEQFF | TGCAGCGTTGAAGGGACTAGCGGCCTCAAGAGCTCCTACAATGAGCAGTTCTTC
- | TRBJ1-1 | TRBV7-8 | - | CASSQDSTEAFF | TGTGCCAGCAGCCAGGACAGTACTGAAGCTTTCTTT
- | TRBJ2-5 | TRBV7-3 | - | CASSIGPQPETQYF | TGTGCCAGCAGCATCGGGCCTCAGCCAGAGACCCAGTACTTC
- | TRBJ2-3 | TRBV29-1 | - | CSVVATVGSDTQYF | TGCAGCGTTGTGGCTACGGTGGGGTCGGATACGCAGTATTTT
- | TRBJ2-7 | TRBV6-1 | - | CASSEEGFYEQYF | TGTGCCAGCAGTGAAGAGGGATTCTACGAGCAGTACTTC